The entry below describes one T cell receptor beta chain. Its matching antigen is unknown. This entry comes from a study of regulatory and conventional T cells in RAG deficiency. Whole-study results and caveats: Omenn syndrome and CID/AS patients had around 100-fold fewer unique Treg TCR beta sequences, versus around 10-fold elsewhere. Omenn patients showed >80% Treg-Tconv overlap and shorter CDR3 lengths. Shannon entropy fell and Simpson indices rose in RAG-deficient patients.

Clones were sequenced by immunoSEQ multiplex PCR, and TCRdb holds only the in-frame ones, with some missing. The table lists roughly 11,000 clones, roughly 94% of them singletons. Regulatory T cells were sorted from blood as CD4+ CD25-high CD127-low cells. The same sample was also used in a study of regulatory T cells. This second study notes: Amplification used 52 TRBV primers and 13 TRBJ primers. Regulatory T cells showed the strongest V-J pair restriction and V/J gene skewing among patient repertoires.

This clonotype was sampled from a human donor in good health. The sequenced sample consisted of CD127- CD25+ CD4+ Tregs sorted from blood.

The CDR3 spells CASSFGTGVYEQYF. For the CDR3, the DNA is TGTGCCAGCAGCTTCGGGACAGGCGTCTACGAGCAGTACTTC. This chain links TRBV5-6 with TRBJ2-7; 8 nucleotides match TRBD1. The CDR3 has 14 residues. Trimming removed 2 bases from V and 3 bases from J; junction bases left unmatched: 4. Germline V gives CDR1 SGHDT, CDR2 YYEEEE.